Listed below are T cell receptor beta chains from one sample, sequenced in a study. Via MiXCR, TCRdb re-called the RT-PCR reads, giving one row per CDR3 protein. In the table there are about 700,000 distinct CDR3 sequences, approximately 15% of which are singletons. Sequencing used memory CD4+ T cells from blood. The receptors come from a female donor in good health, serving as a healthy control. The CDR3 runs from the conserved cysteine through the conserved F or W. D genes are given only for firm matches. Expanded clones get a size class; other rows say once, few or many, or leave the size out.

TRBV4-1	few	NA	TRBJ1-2	TGCGCCAGCAGCCAAGCCGAACGGGGGGGGGGTGGCTACACCTTC	CASSQAERGGGGYTF
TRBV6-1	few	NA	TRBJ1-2	TGTGCCAGCAGTGAAGCCCTGGCTGGCTACACCTTC	CASSEALAGYTF
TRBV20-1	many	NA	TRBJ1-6	TGCAGTGCTAGACGCGGGATGGGTTCACCCCTCCACTTT	CSARRGMGSPLHF
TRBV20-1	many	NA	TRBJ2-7	TGCAGTGCCTCCCCGGGGGTTACCCTCACCTACGAGCAGTACTTC	CSASPGVTLTYEQYF
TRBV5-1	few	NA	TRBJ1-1	TGCGCCAGCAGCTTGTCGGGGATCACTGAAGCTTTCTTT	CASSLSGITEAFF
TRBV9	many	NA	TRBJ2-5	TGTGCCAGCAGCGTAGGGGGTGGTGGAGAGACCCAGTACTTC	CASSVGGGGETQYF
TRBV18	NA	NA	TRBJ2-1	TGTGCCAGCTCACCAGGCGGGACGGTTTACGGCGAGCAGTTCTTC	CASSPGGTVYGEQFF
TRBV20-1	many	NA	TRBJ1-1	TGCAGTGCCCCCCCTGGGGGGCACACTGAAGCTTTCTTT	CSAPPGGHTEAFF
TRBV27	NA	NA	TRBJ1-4	TGTGCCAGCAGTTTAACGTCAGGGGCCTATGAAAAACTGTTTTTT	CASSLTSGAYEKLFF
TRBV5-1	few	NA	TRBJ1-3	TGCGCCAGCAGCTTGTGGGGGCGACAAGACAACGGAAACACCATATATTTT	CASSLWGRQDNGNTIYF
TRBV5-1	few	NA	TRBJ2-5	TGCGCCAGCAGCTTGGCGAGCTTAAGGGAAGAGACCCAGTACTTC	CASSLASLREETQYF
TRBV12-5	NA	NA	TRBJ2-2	TGTGCTAGTGGTTCGGACAGCCGGAAATTCGGGGAGCTGTTTTTT	CASGSDSRKFGELFF
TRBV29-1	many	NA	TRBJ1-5	TGCAGCGTTTGGCAGGGAGGCAATCAGCCCCAGCATTTT	CSVWQGGNQPQHF
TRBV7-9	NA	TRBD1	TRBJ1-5	TGTGCCAGCAGCTCAGGGGGCGGGTTGATAGGGGATAGCAATCAGCCCCAGCATTTT	CASSSGGGLIGDSNQPQHF
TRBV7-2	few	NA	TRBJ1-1	TGTGCCAGCAGCCAGCAGGGATCGTCCGAAGCTTTCTTT	CASSQQGSSEAFF
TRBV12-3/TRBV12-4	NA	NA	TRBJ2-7	TGTGCCAGCAGCACCTCAACCACAGGGTACCACGAGCAGTACTTC	CASSTSTTGYHEQYF
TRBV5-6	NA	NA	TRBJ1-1	TGTGCCAGCAGCTTTAATCCCCCACTGAACACTGAAGCTTTCTTT	CASSFNPPLNTEAFF
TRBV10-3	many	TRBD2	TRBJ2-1	TGTGCCATCAGTGGGAGCGGGAATAGGAATGAGCAGTTCTTC	CAISGSGNRNEQFF
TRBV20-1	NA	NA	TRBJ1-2	TGCAGTGCGGGGGTCGGGGAGAGCTATGGCTACACCTTC	CSAGVGESYGYTF
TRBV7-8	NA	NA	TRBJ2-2	TGTGCCAGCAGCGCGACAGAGGCGAACACCGGGGAGCTGTTTTTT	CASSATEANTGELFF
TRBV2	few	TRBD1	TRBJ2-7	TGTGCCAGCAGGCCGGGACAGGGGAAGGGAGAGCAGTACTTC	CASRPGQGKGEQYF
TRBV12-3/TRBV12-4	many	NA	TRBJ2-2	TGTGCCAGCAGTAGGGATACGAACACCGGGGAGCTGTTTTTT	CASSRDTNTGELFF
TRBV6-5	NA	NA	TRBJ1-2	TGTGCCAGCAGTTACCGGGGGGGTAGTTTTGGCTACACCTTC	CASSYRGGSFGYTF
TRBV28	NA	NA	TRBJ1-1	TGTGCTAGCTACCGGGCGCCCGCAGGGAGGACTGAAGCTTTCTTT	CASYRAPAGRTEAFF
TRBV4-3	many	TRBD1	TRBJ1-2	TGCGCCAGCAGCCCCCGACAGGGGTCCCAATATGGCTACACCTTC	CASSPRQGSQYGYTF
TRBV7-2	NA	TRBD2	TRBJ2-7	TGTGCCAGCAGCTTAGAGGGGCTAGCGGGAACCTACGAGCAGTACTTC	CASSLEGLAGTYEQYF
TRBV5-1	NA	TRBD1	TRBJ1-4	TGCGCCAGCAGCTTAGGGACAGCCCCGGGAGAAAAACTGTTTTTT	CASSLGTAPGEKLFF
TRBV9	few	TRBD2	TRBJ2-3	TGTGCCAGCAGCGCCATTGAGACTAGCGTGGGGGGTACGCAGTATTTT	CASSAIETSVGGTQYF
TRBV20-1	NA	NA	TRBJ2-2	TGCAGTGCTCCCGATAACACCGGGGAGCTGTTTTTT	CSAPDNTGELFF
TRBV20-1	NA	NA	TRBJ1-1	TGCAGTGCTAGGGGGGGGGCTAGGCCGGAAGCTTTCTTT	CSARGGARPEAFF
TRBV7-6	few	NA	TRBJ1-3	TGTGCCAGCAGCTCCGGGGCTGGAAACACCATATATTTT	CASSSGAGNTIYF
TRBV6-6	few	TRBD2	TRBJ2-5	TGTGCCAGCAGTCCGACTAGCGGGATCGGGACCCAGTACTTC	CASSPTSGIGTQYF
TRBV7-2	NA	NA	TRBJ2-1	TGTGCCAGCAGCCCTGGGGGGGCTAAGCTTCGTGAGCAGTTCTTC	CASSPGGAKLREQFF
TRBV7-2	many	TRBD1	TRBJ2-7	TGTGCCAGCAGCTTAGGCAGGGGGCTCTACGAGCAGTACTTC	CASSLGRGLYEQYF
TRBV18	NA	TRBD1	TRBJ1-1	TGTGCCAGCTCACCGGGACAGGGGCTTGCTGAAGCTTTCTTT	CASSPGQGLAEAFF
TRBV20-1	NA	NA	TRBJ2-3	TGCAGTGCCGACAGGACCCCAAGGACGCAGTATTTT	CSADRTPRTQYF
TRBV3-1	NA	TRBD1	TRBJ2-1	TGTGCCAGCAGCCAAGTGTTACAGGGGGCGATGGATGAGCAGTTCTTC	CASSQVLQGAMDEQFF
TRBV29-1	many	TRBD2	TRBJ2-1	TGCAGCTTTAGCGGGAGCGTATACAATGAGCAGTTCTTC	CSFSGSVYNEQFF
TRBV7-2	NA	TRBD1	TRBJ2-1	TGTGCCAGCAGCTCCTCCGGGACAGGGATTCGGTACAATGAGCAGTTCTTC	CASSSSGTGIRYNEQFF
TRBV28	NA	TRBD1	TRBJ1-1	TGTGCCAGCAGCTACCTGGGACAGGGGCGAGGTATGAACACTGAAGCTTTCTTT	CASSYLGQGRGMNTEAFF
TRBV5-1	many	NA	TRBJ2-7	TGCGCCAGCAGCTTAGGTGGCGGGGCCCTCGCCTACGAGCAGTACTTC	CASSLGGGALAYEQYF
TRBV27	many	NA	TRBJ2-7	TGTGCCAGCAGTTTACACAGGTCGAACTACGAGCAGTACTTC	CASSLHRSNYEQYF
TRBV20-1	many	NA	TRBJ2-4	TGCAGTGCTAGCCCTCAAAACATTCAGTACTTC	CSASPQNIQYF
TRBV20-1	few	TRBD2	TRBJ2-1	TGCAGTGCCTCCAGTGCTAGCGGGGGGTACAATGAGCAGTTCTTC	CSASSASGGYNEQFF
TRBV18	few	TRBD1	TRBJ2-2	TGTGCCAGCTCACCACCGGGACAGGAGAACACCGGGGAGCTGTTTTTT	CASSPPGQENTGELFF
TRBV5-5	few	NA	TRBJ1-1	TGTGCCAGCAGCTTGATATTTGACAGGAACACTGAAGCTTTCTTT	CASSLIFDRNTEAFF
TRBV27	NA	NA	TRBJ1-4	TGTGCCAGCAGTTCCGGACGGGGAAAAGCAACTAATGAAAAACTGTTTTTT	CASSSGRGKATNEKLFF
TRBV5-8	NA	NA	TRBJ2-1	TGTGCCAGCAGCTTGGGAGGGAAGGGATCCAATGAGCAGTTCTTC	CASSLGGKGSNEQFF
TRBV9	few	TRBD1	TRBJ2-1	TGTGCCAGCAGCGCTACAGGGGGTATATTCAATGAGCAGTTCTTC	CASSATGGIFNEQFF